The 29 T cell receptor beta chains below all came from one sample that was sequenced in a study of T cells in women clearing cervical HPV infection listed by TCRdb under 2018. The library relied on the immunoSEQ multiplex PCR assay. The table was pulled from immuneACCESS by TCRdb, which kept in-frame rearrangements only. Such tables lose some clones; where checked, under half of the loss comes from unresolved V genes, and the rest has no known cause. The sample table holds some 23,000 clones. The top ten clonotypes cover over 7.5% of the sample. The sequencing sample was made of blood buffy coat. The receptors were sampled from a woman between 18 and 69 years old with a cervical HPV16 infection that either progressed to CIN3+ or cleared (not recorded which).

Concerning this clone itself: The read falls 3 residues short of the CDR3 end, and the missing part is taken from the germline J gene. The gene calls are TRBV20-1 and TRBJ1-6; tentative D call: TRBD1 (5 bases). Germline loops: CDR1 DFQATT, CDR2 SNEGSKA (reference sequence). The CDR3 extends over 13 amino acids. The ends were cut back, 3 bases at V and 8 bases at J, with 11 bases in the middle. The CDR3 sequence is CSASLGADSPLHF. The part of the CDR3 DNA that was read is TGCAGTGCTAGTCTTGGGGCTGATTCACCC.

On this clone itself: The DNA ends 3 residues before the CDR3 does, and the rest of the CDR3 is filled in from the germline J gene. V usage is TRBV27 and J usage is TRBJ2-5, with a tentative D call TRBD1 (6 bases). The V and J ends lost 5 bases and 1 base respectively, with 14 bases between them. This CDR3 region has 15 residues. Looked up from germline, CDR1 is MNHEY and CDR2 is SMNVEV (reference sequence). CDR3 region: CASSLSGTLQETQYF. The sequenced part of the CDR3 DNA is TGTGCCAGCAGTCTGTCCGGGACACTCCAAGAGACC.

In regard to this clone: The CDR3 goes on 3 residues after the read ends, and that part is filled in from the germline J gene. The V call is TRBV2, the J call TRBJ1-3, with D perhaps TRBD1 (6 bases). Trimming cost V 7 bases and J 0 bases, with 13 bases left between them. CDR1 is SNHLY and CDR2 is FYNNEI in the germline V gene. The CDR3 length is 15 residues. CDR3 sequence reads: CASMRGRDSGNTIYF. CDR3 DNA, as far as it was read: TGTGCCAGCATGAGGGGGAGGGACTCTGGAAACACC.

Regarding this clone: The read falls 3 residues short of the CDR3 end, and the missing part is taken from the germline J gene. The chain carries TRBV29-1 and TRBJ1-2; 8 bases agree with TRBD1. Germline V gene sequence: CDR1 SQVTM, CDR2 ANQGSEA. CDR3 size: 13 residues. V lost 5 bases and J lost 4; bases outside the gene matches: 6. CDR3 DNA (partial): TGCAGCGTTAGGACAGGGCGAAGCTATGGC. Translation gives CSVRTGRSYG. The whole CDR3 sequence is CSVRTGRSYGYTF. The complete variable domain, with remaining parts taken from reference TRBV29-1 and TRBJ1-2, reads SAVISQKPSRDICQRGTSLTIQCQVDSQVTMMFWYRQQPGQSLTLIATANQGSEATYESGFVIDKFPISRPNLTFSTLTVSNMSPEDSSIYLCSVRTGRSYGYTFGSGTRLTVV.

Incomplete CDR3 DNA: TGCGCCAGCGCCGGACAGGGAGGCGAG. Its protein is CASAGQGGE. The full CDR3 is CASAGQGGEQYF. V and J are TRBV10-1 and TRBJ2-7; 8 nucleotides agree with TRBD1. The CDR3 is cut off 3 residues early in the read; its end comes from the germline J gene. With 8 bases clipped from V and 6 bases from J, the junction kept 6 bases outside the gene matches. The length of the CDR3 is 12 residues. Germline-derived CDR1 and CDR2 are WNHNN and SYGVQD (reference sequence).

Comment on this clone: The observed sequence ends 3 residues before the CDR3 terminus, with the missing tail filled in from the germline J gene. The V call is TRBV9, the J call TRBJ1-6; 7 positions agree with TRBD1. CDR1 is SGDLS and CDR2 is YYNGEE in the germline V gene. This CDR3 is 15 amino acids long. Trimming removed 6 bases from V and 8 bases from J; junction bases left unmatched: 11. The sequenced part of the CDR3 DNA is TGTGCCAGCACCGTGAGTGGGACAGCCGATTCACCC. This encodes CASTVSGTADSP. The complete CDR3 sequence is CASTVSGTADSPLHF.

Turning to this clone: With the read ending 3 residues before the CDR3 end, the germline J gene is used to fill in that end. The chain links TRBV5-6 to TRBJ2-4; TRBD1 might be the D (5 bases). Germline loops: CDR1 SGHDT, CDR2 YYEEEE. CDR3 size: 15 residues. Between the trimmed V and J ends, which lost 1 base and 8 bases, there was a span of 16 bases. Incomplete CDR3 DNA: TGTGCCAGCAGCTTGTCTGGGGCCAGGGTGGACATT. It translates to CASSLSGARVDI. The full CDR3 reads CASSLSGARVDIQYF.

On this clone: The CDR3 goes on 3 residues after the read ends, and that part is filled in from the germline J gene. The rearrangement joins TRBV9 to TRBJ1-3, with 8 bases fitting TRBD1. V dropped 3 bases and J dropped 4; count of bases not matched to a gene: 9. Germline CDR1 SGDLS, CDR2 YYNGEE. The CDR3 runs 16 residues. The CDR3 DNA, read in part, is TGTGCCAGCAGCGGGAGGACAGGGTGGGGAGGAAACACC. Residues: CASSGRTGWGGNT. The CDR3 in full is CASSGRTGWGGNTIYF. Full variable domain (outside the CDR3, taken from reference TRBV9 and TRBJ1-3): DSGVTQTPKHLITATGQRVTLRCSPRSGDLSVYWYQQSLDQGLQFLIQYYNGEERAKGNILERFSAQQFPDLHSELNLSSLELGDSALYFCASSGRTGWGGNTIYFGEGSWLTVV.

With respect to this clone: The observed sequence ends 3 residues before the CDR3 terminus, with the missing tail filled in from the germline J gene. The chain carries TRBV5-1 and TRBJ1-2; TRBD1 agrees at 7 bases. This CDR3 region has 14 residues. The germline CDR1 and CDR2 sequences are SGHRS and YFSETQ. The trim removed 0 bases at V and 4 bases at J, leaving 3 bases unmatched. The sequenced part of the CDR3 DNA is TGCGCCAGCAGCTTGGACAGGGGAGCCTATGGC. This codes for CASSLDRGAYG. The whole CDR3 sequence reads CASSLDRGAYGYTF.

For this clone: Read coverage stops 3 residues before the CDR3 terminus; the germline J gene supplies the remainder. The chain recombines TRBV19 with TRBJ1-2, with D unclear. The germline V gene has CDR1 LNHDA and CDR2 SQIVND (reference sequence). The CDR3 is 18 amino acids. The chain's CDR3 is CASSSGPGYTTQFYDYTF. CDR3 DNA (partial): TGTGCCAGTAGTTCCGGGCCGGGGTACACTACCCAATTCTACGAC.

Concerning this clone itself: With the read ending 3 residues before the CDR3 end, the germline J gene is used to fill in that end. The V gene is TRBV7-2, the J gene TRBJ1-4, with a tentative D call TRBD1 (5 bases). CDR1 SGHTA and CDR2 FQGNSA come from the germline V gene. CDR3 length: 13 residues. CDR3 DNA (partial): TGTGCCAGCAGCTTAGCGGGGAGCGGGGGA. It specifies CASSLAGSGG. In full, the CDR3 reads CASSLAGSGGLFF.

A note on this clone: Sequencing ends 3 residues short of the CDR3 end; the germline J gene provides the rest. V is TRBV5-1 and J is TRBJ2-5; 8 bases align to TRBD1. Germline values: CDR1 SGHRS, CDR2 YFSETQ. The CDR3 is 14 amino acids. Trimming removed 0 bases from V and 4 bases from J; junction bases left unmatched: 2. CDR3 bases read: TGCGCCAGCAGCTTGGGCACAGGGGGAGAGACC. It specifies CASSLGTGGET. The complete CDR3 protein is CASSLGTGGETQYF.

Regarding this clone: The read stops 3 residues short of the end of the CDR3; the missing end is completed from the germline J gene. V gene TRBV9 combines with J gene TRBJ2-1; unclear D gene. CDR3 length: 12 amino acids. The germline V and J ends were trimmed by 0 bases and 4 bases, with 2 bases remaining between them. From germline, CDR1 is SGDLS and CDR2 YYNGEE. This CDR3 reads CASSVAYNEQFF. CDR3 bases read: TGTGCCAGCAGCGTAGCTTACAATGAG.

Turning to this clone: The read ends 3 residues shy of where the CDR3 ends; the end is completed using the germline J gene. The J gene is TRBJ1-1, the V gene TRBV10-3; 8 bases line up with TRBD1. J gave up 1 base and V 10 bases, and 5 bases lay outside the gene matches. From germline, CDR1 is ENHRY and CDR2 SYGVKD. The CDR3 spans 13 residues. The CDR3 reads CASSDRENTEAFF. The sequenced part of the CDR3 DNA is TGTGCCAGCTCGGACAGGGAGAACACTGAA.

As to this clone: With the read ending 3 residues before the CDR3 end, the germline J gene is used to fill in that end. This chain uses TRBV5-1 with TRBJ2-5, with D hard to call. With 5 bases removed from V and 0 bases from J, the gap between germline ends came to 17 bases. CDR1 and CDR2 from the germline V gene are SGHRS and YFSETQ. The CDR3 has 16 amino acids. The CDR3 sequence is CASSLSPGPHQETQYF. The sequenced part of the CDR3 DNA is TGCGCCAGCAGTTTATCGCCGGGTCCCCACCAAGAGACC.

In regard to this clone: With the read ending 3 residues before the CDR3 end, the germline J gene is used to fill in that end. The chain uses TRBV29-1 and TRBJ1-1, with a possible D match to TRBD1 (6 bases). Germline CDR1 SQVTM, CDR2 ANQGSEA. The CDR3 length is 16 residues. V was trimmed by 4 bases and J by 7 bases, leaving 25 bases between them. CDR3 in amino acids: CSVVARDRQAVREAFF. The sequenced CDR3 bases are TGCAGCGTTGTCGCGCGAGACAGGCAGGCAGTCCGTGAA. The whole variable domain, filled in from reference TRBV29-1 and TRBJ1-1, reads SAVISQKPSRDICQRGTSLTIQCQVDSQVTMMFWYRQQPGQSLTLIATANQGSEATYESGFVIDKFPISRPNLTFSTLTVSNMSPEDSSIYLCSVVARDRQAVREAFFGQGTRLTVV.

To note about this clone: The CDR3 goes on 3 residues after the read ends, and that part is filled in from the germline J gene. This chain joins TRBV5-4 and TRBJ2-1, with TRBD2 matching over 7 bases. CDR3 length: 15 amino acids. Germline CDR1 SGHNT, CDR2 YYREEE (reference sequence). V trimming: 3 bases; J trimming: 2 bases; junction bases outside the gene matches: 5. The CDR3 protein is CASSSRSGTYNEQFF. The sequenced CDR3 bases are TGTGCCAGCAGCTCCCGAAGCGGGACCTACAATGAG.

About this clone itself: The CDR3 end is not reached by the read, which stops 3 residues before it; the germline J gene fills it in. V usage is TRBV19 and J usage is TRBJ1-4; D possibly corresponds to TRBD1 (5 bases). The germline V gene encodes CDR1 LNHDA and CDR2 SQIVND (reference sequence). Deletions cut 3 bases from V and 8 bases from J, with 13 bases between. The CDR3 loop spans 14 amino acids. The CDR3 bases that were read are TGTGCCAGTAGTATGCCCGGGGGACGGGAAAAA. This codes for CASSMPGGREK. The full-length CDR3 reads as CASSMPGGREKLFF.

To note about this clone: The observed sequence ends 3 residues before the CDR3 terminus, with the missing tail filled in from the germline J gene. This chain uses TRBV11-2 with TRBJ1-1; D might be TRBD1 (5 bases). CDR1 is SGHAT, CDR2 FQNNGV, per germline. The length of the CDR3 is 13 residues. The CDR3 reads CASSLGDSRRAFF. The sequenced CDR3 bases are TGTGCCAGCAGCTTAGGCGACAGCCGGAGA.

As regards this clone: The sequenced fragment ends 3 residues before the CDR3 boundary, so the rest is inferred from the germline J gene. The rearrangement links TRBV11-2 to TRBJ2-3; 7 nucleotides match TRBD2. CDR1 and CDR2 from the germline V gene are SGHAT and FQNNGV. The J segment lost 1 base and the V segment lost 3 bases, leaving 1 base of the junction unmatched. The CDR3 sequence is 14 residues long. CDR3 amino acids: CASSFLAGTDTQYF. Partial CDR3 DNA: TGTGCCAGCAGCTTTCTAGCGGGCACAGATACG.

About this clone: With the read ending 3 residues before the CDR3 end, the germline J gene is used to fill in that end. The chain has TRBV7-3 and TRBJ2-6; D perhaps matches TRBD1 (6 bases). The CDR3 is made up of 16 amino acids. CDR1 and CDR2 (germline): SGHTA, FQGTGA. The V gene lost 5 bases and the J gene lost 1 base, with 12 bases spanning the gap. This CDR3 is CASSLSTGSGANVLTF. Partial CDR3 DNA: TGTGCCAGCAGCCTCTCGACAGGTTCTGGGGCCAACGTC.

On this clone itself: The DNA ends 3 residues before the CDR3 does, and the rest of the CDR3 is filled in from the germline J gene. The chain links TRBV6-2 or TRBV6-3 to TRBJ2-7, with D possibly TRBD2 on 5 matching bases. V was clipped by 2 bases and J by 0 bases, with 14 bases between them. CDR3 length equals 16 residues. Germline-derived CDR1 and CDR2 are MNHEY and SVGEGT. CDR3 DNA (partial): TGTGCCAGCAGTTACCTTCCGGCGGGCTACTCCTACGAG. Its protein product is CASSYLPAGYSYE. From start to end, the CDR3 is CASSYLPAGYSYEQYF.

Worth noting for this clone: Coverage ceases 3 residues before the CDR3 finishes, and the germline J gene fills in the end. The genes are TRBV5-1 and TRBJ1-1; D uncertain. Germline assignment: CDR1 SGHRS and CDR2 YFSETQ. CDR3 length: 14 amino acids. This CDR3 reads CASSLDSGSQEAFF. The CDR3 bases that were read are TGCGCCAGCAGCTTGGATTCGGGTTCACAAGAA.

A note on this clone: Its ends do not fully match the called genes, so a read error is possible. The CDR3 loop reads CASSSGLAAFGPGELFF. Incomplete CDR3 DNA: TGTGCTAGCAGCTCCGGACTAGCCGCGTTCGGTCCCGGGGAG. This chain joins TRBV7-7 and TRBJ2-2; the match to TRBD2 covers 8 bases. Read coverage stops 3 residues before the CDR3 terminus; the germline J gene supplies the remainder. The CDR3 length is 17 residues. Germline CDR1 and CDR2: SSHAT and FNYEAQ (reference sequence).

Concerning this clone itself: From the germline J gene comes the end of the CDR3, since the read stops 3 residues before it. This chain links TRBV9 with TRBJ2-3, with 14 positions matching TRBD2. The V and J ends lost 4 bases and 4 bases, in that order; junction bases with no gene match: 14. The CDR3 is 19 residues long. CDR1 is SGDLS and CDR2 is YYNGEE in the germline V gene. CDR3 amino acids: CASSRTGTSGRRYADTQYF. The sequenced CDR3 bases are TGTGCCAGCAGCAGAACCGGGACTAGCGGGAGAAGGTATGCAGATACG.

As to this clone: The junction differs from germline at one of its ends, possibly a read error. The read ends 3 residues early relative to the CDR3; the germline J gene fills the gap. This chain connects TRBV4-2 to TRBJ2-7, with 7 bases identical to TRBD2. The CDR3 sequence is 15 residues long. CDR1 and CDR2 (germline): LGHNA, YNFKEQ. The sequenced part of the CDR3 DNA is TGCGCCAGCAGCCAAGATCTCGGACTAGACTACGAG. Translated, it gives CASSQDLGLDYE. The full CDR3 reads CASSQDLGLDYEQYF.

Turning to this clone: The read terminates 3 residues before the CDR3 end, so the remaining end is supplied by the germline J gene. The rearrangement links TRBV19 to TRBJ2-7; 8 bases map to TRBD1. This CDR3 spans 16 amino acids. Looked up from germline, CDR1 is LNHDA and CDR2 is SQIVND (reference sequence). After removal of 8 bases from V and 5 bases from J, the junction contained 17 bases not matched to a gene. The CDR3 loop is CASQGTNQGAGNEQYF. The CDR3 bases that were read are TGTGCCAGTCAAGGAACGAATCAGGGGGCTGGGAACGAG.

For this clone: The read terminates 3 residues before the CDR3 end, so the remaining end is supplied by the germline J gene. The V gene is TRBV19, the J gene TRBJ2-1; D gene ambiguous. The CDR3 covers 16 residues. V was shortened by 1 base and J by 2 bases, with 12 bases between the two germline ends. Germline CDR1 is LNHDA and CDR2 is SQIVND (reference sequence). The CDR3 here is CASSIGATRTYNEQFF. Incomplete CDR3 DNA: TGTGCCAGTAGTATAGGTGCGACTCGCACCTACAATGAG.

Notes on this clone: The read terminates 3 residues before the CDR3 end, so the remaining end is supplied by the germline J gene. The chain carries TRBV10-3 and TRBJ2-2, with TRBD1 matching 8 bases. There are 14 residues in the CDR3. Trimming cost V 4 bases and J 7 bases; bases outside gene matches: 5. Germline assignment: CDR1 ENHRY and CDR2 SYGVKD. The CDR3 DNA, read in part, is TGTGCCATCAGTGCCCAGGGGGCCAACGGGGAG. Its translation is CAISAQGANGE. The entire CDR3 reads CAISAQGANGELFF.